The clone carrying this TCR beta chain was seen only a few times. No antigen is known for it. Template switching added a universal primer binding site, and final cDNA carried unique molecular identifiers. TCRdb reprocessed the 5' RACE reads via MiXCR and lists one record per CDR3 protein. The table shows roughly 700,000 distinct CDR3 sequences, with over 8.5% occurring only once. The sample is drawn from a study of identical twins. CDR3 length: 15 amino acids. Germline trimming cut 2 bases from V and 5 bases from J; bases unmatched to any gene: 6. Germline assignment: CDR1 LGHDT and CDR2 YNNKEL (reference sequence). General study results and limits: Out-of-frame alpha sequences common to twins exhibited a surplus of low generation probability. Cord blood's abundant beta clonotypes had fewer insertions, unlike memory repertoires.

These data were also filed under a second study, of yellow fever vaccine responses in identical twins.

The sequence came from a woman aged 18-35 years in good health. The sequenced sample was PBMCs. The gene calls are TRBV3-1 and TRBJ1-1, with 9 bases fitting TRBD1. CDR3 loop: CASSQWDRENTEAFF. Here the CDR3 DNA reads TGTGCCAGCAGCCAATGGGACAGGGAAAATACTGAAGCTTTCTTT.